This entry features one T cell receptor beta chain sequence. These data belong to a study of blood T cells in healthy people across ages. A sample-barcoded 5' primer and a J-beta primer mix were used in a second PCR of roughly 7 to 11 cycles. TCRdb recomputed calls from the 5' RACE reads with MiXCR, one row per CDR3 protein. Of approximately 1.5 million distinct CDR3 sequences in the sample, about 31% are singletons; the top ten hold about 11%. The V segment lost 3 bases and the J segment 5 bases; nucleotides outside the gene matches: 4. CDR1 is SNHLY and CDR2 is FYNNEI in the germline V gene. This CDR3 region has 15 residues.

This chain links TRBV2 with TRBJ2-3; 11 bases are a match to TRBD2. This receptor was taken from a woman aged 25 to 39 in good health. Material: blood. CDR3 coding DNA: TGTGCCAGCAGTGATAGGCTAGCGGGAGGAGATACGCAGTATTTT. It codes for CASSDRLAGGDTQYF.